This TCR beta chain is drawn from a study of blood T cell repertoires in COVID-19. About the research overall: Researchers got acute and convalescent COVID-19 samples from the United States, Italy and Spain.

Generated by immunoSEQ multiplex PCR, the TCRdb table keeps only in-frame clones and is missing some. The sample includes 650,000 to 800,000 clones, just under 90% seen only once; the top ten take roughly 0.26%. The length of the CDR3 is 15 residues. Germline CDR1 reads SGHKS; CDR2 reads YYEKEE (reference sequence). Trimming cost V 0 bases and J 4 bases, with 10 bases left between them. The sequenced sample consisted of peripheral blood. The TCR comes from a woman aged 18-29 years with acute or convalescent COVID-19. The chain uses TRBV5-5 and TRBJ2-2; D unclear. The CDR3 is CASSLDGGGTGELFF. The DNA for the CDR3 is TGTGCCAGCAGCTTGGACGGCGGCGGCACCGGGGAGCTGTTTTTT.